This TCR beta chain is drawn from a study of OX40 agonist ivuxolimab in advanced cancers. Germline values: CDR1 MNHNY, CDR2 SVGAGI (reference sequence). V was trimmed by 2 bases and J by 7 bases, leaving 15 bases between them. This CDR3 comprises 15 residues. Clones were sequenced by immunoSEQ multiplex PCR, and TCRdb holds only the in-frame ones, with some missing. Of approximately 56,000 clones in the sample, 80% to 90% were seen once. The chain uses TRBV6-6 and TRBJ2-1; tentative D call: TRBD1 (5 bases). Source: CD4+ or CD8+ T cells sorted from blood, taken in a trial of the OX40 agonist ivuxolimab. This receptor was obtained from an adult with an advanced solid tumor such as melanoma, head and neck, liver or kidney cancer. CDR3 coding DNA: TGTGCCAGCAGTTACGGGGCCCGGGTGGGAAATGAGCAGTTCTTC. It yields the protein CASSYGARVGNEQFF.